The entry that follows covers one TCR beta chain sequence. This sample was taken from a study of blood T cell repertoires in COVID-19. Study as a whole: The origin of the acute and convalescent COVID-19 samples was the United States, Italy and Spain. The cDNA or gDNA used as material had been derived from T cells, B-cell-depleted T cells, or PBMCs.

Trimming removed 7 bases at V and 8 bases at J, with 12 bases between. The CDR3 is made up of 12 amino acids. Germline V gives CDR1 ENHRY, CDR2 SYGVKD. Original data processing: For nucleated cells, counts were estimated from reference gene primer amplification. The repertoire was sequenced with immunoSEQ multiplex PCR; TCRdb's copy has only in-frame clones and lacks some. Clone size and the V and J calls come from that table; the DNA yielded D and trimming. The sample lists 200,000 or so clones, about 88% seen once, with around 2.3% in the top ten. The clonotype originates from a man aged 65 to 79 with active or convalescent COVID-19. The sample consisted of peripheral blood. V and J are TRBV10-3 and TRBJ1-3; D not resolved. The CDR3 here is CAITPSGDTIYF. The CDR3 DNA follows: TGTGCCATCACTCCCTCCGGGGACACCATATATTTT.